A selection of T cell receptor beta chains follows, all from one sample in a study of blood T cell repertoires in COVID-19. Generated by immunoSEQ multiplex PCR, the TCRdb table keeps only in-frame clones and is missing some. Of about 180,000 clones listed, over 80% are singletons. The specimen was peripheral blood. The receptors were gathered from a woman aged 70-85 years with COVID-19, enrolled during active disease. Each CDR3 is given without its conserved first and last residue.

v_call	j_call	cdr3_aa
TRBV4-3	TRBJ2-7	ASSQDPPLGGTLKTSYEQY
TRBV18	TRBJ2-5	ASSPLAGGQETQY
TRBV6-2/TRBV6-3	TRBJ2-7	ASSAPGQGSYEQY
TRBV5-1	TRBJ2-3	ASSSVPRDTQY
TRBV29-1	TRBJ2-1	SAAGTSGSNAYNEQF
TRBV5-1	TRBJ2-7	ASSLAAGAWEQY
TRBV27	TRBJ2-7	ASSRDRTYEQY
TRBV12-5	TRBJ2-5	ASGLTGETQY
TRBV2	TRBJ1-6	ASSGRGLDSPLH
TRBV28	TRBJ2-7	ASRSTGNRQY
TRBV24-1	TRBJ2-7	ATSDTGTHAYEQY
TRBV20-1	TRBJ2-5	SASNSRGRETQY
TRBV2	TRBJ1-2	ASSETGGYGYT
TRBV19	TRBJ2-6	ASSKFRMTGGPSLGANVLT
TRBV19	TRBJ2-3	ASSMGGLAGGRADTQY
TRBV11-1	TRBJ2-7	ASSLEGQGKH
TRBV28	TRBJ1-1	ASSFEQRNTEAF
TRBV24-1	TRBJ2-1	ATSAEDRVNEQF
TRBV27	TRBJ1-2	ASSRDRERGYT
TRBV6-5	TRBJ1-2	ASSYPQDRGRGGYT
TRBV29-1	TRBJ2-3	SVGGVVRDTQY
TRBV19	TRBJ2-3	ASSVSGRVVSSTDTQY
TRBV15	TRBJ1-6	ATSRVGAPFPLH
TRBV7-9	TRBJ1-1	ASTRTSNTEAF
TRBV7-9	TRBJ2-1	ASSLMRVESNEQF
TRBV5-4	TRBJ2-7	ATRTGSSYEQY
TRBV14	TRBJ2-7	ASSPTLPGYEQY
TRBV7-2	TRBJ2-5	ASSLGGSSYQETQY
TRBV28	TRBJ1-5	ASSGQGNQPQH
TRBV7-9	TRBJ2-7	ASSLAGTKNEQY
TRBV10-3	TRBJ2-5	AIRTTAQETQY
TRBV4-1	TRBJ1-1	ASSQGMTGHTEAF
TRBV30	TRBJ1-5	AWSGQGRTEPQH
TRBV30	TRBJ1-5	AWSSGQGNQPQH
TRBV28	TRBJ1-5	ASRGHGNQPQH
TRBV2	TRBJ1-1	ASSLQGMNTEAF
TRBV19	TRBJ2-1	ASSIGRDRGYEQF
TRBV7-8	TRBJ1-1	ASSPMGQAHTEAF
TRBV3-1/TRBV3-2	TRBJ1-5	ASSPGWAQPQH
TRBV24-1	TRBJ2-2	ATSDPGDRGRTGELF
TRBV27	TRBJ2-7	ASSLLVSDRGGLKQY
TRBV6-6	TRBJ1-2	ASTLLGGYT